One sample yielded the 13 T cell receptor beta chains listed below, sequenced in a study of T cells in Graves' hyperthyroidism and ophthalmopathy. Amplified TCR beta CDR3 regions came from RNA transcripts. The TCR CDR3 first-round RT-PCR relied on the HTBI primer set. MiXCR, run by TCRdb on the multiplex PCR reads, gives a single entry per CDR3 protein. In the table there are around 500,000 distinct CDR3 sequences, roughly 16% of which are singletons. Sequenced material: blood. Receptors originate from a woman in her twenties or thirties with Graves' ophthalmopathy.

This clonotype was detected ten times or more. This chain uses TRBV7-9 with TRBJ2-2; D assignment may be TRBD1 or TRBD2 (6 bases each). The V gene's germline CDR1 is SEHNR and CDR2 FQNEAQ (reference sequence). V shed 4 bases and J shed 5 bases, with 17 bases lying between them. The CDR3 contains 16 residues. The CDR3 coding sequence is TGTGCCAGCAGCTCCCTCGGAGGGGGAAATACCGGGGAGCTGTTTTTT. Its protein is CASSSLGGGNTGELFF.

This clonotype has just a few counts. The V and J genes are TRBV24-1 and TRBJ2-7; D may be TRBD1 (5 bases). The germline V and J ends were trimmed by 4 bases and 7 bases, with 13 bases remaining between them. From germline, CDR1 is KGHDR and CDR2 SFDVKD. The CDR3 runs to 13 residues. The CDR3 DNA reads TGTGCCACCAGTGACCTACAGGCTACGGAGCAGTACTTC. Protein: CATSDLQATEQYF.

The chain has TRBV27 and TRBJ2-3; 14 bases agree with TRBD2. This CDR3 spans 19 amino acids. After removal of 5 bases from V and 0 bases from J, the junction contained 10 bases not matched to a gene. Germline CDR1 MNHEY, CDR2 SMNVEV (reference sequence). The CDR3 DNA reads TGTGCCAGCAGTCTCTGGACTAGCGGGGGGATGACTAGCACAGATACGCAGTATTTT. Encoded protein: CASSLWTSGGMTSTDTQYF.

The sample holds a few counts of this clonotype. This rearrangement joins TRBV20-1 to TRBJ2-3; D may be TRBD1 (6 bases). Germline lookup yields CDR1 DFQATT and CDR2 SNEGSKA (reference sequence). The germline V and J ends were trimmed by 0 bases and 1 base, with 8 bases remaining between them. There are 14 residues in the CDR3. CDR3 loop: CSAREGAGTDTQYF. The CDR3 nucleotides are TGCAGTGCTAGAGAGGGGGCCGGCACAGATACGCAGTATTTT.

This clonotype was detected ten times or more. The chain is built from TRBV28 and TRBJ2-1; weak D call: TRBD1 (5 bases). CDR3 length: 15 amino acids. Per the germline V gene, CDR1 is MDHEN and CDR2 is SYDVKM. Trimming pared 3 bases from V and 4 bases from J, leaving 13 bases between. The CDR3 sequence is CASSLFTDSYNEQFF. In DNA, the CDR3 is TGTGCCAGCAGTTTGTTTACCGACAGTTACAATGAGCAGTTCTTC.

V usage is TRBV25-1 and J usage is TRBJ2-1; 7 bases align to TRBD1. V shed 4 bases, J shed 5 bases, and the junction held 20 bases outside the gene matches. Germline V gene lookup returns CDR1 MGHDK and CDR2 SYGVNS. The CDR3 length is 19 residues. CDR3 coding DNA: TGTGCCAGCAGTGTAGCCTCTCCCGTCGGGACAGACGTAAACAATGAGCAGTTCTTC. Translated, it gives CASSVASPVGTDVNNEQFF.

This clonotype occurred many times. The CDR3 loop reads CASSLASDSSWYF. As DNA, the CDR3 is TGCGCCAGCAGCTTGGCTTCGGACAGCAGTTGGTATTTT. The V and J genes are TRBV5-1 and TRBJ2-3; D possibly corresponds to TRBD1 (6 bases). The CDR3 is made up of 13 amino acids. Germline-derived CDR1 and CDR2 are SGHRS and YFSETQ. Trimming took off 0 bases at V and 14 bases at J, with 16 bases between the two ends.

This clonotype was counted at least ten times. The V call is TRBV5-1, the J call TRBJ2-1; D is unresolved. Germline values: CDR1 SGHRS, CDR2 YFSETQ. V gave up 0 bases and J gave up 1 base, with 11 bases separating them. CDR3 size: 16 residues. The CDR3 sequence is CASSLEGSLSYNEQFF. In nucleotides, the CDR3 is TGCGCCAGCAGCTTGGAGGGATCGTTGTCCTACAATGAGCAGTTCTTC.

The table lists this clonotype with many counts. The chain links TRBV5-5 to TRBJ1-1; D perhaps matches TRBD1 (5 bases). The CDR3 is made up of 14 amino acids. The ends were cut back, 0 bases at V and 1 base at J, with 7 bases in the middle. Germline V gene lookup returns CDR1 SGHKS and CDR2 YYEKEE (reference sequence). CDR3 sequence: CASSLEGTNTEAFF. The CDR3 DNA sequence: TGTGCCAGCAGCTTGGAGGGGACGAACACTGAAGCTTTCTTT.

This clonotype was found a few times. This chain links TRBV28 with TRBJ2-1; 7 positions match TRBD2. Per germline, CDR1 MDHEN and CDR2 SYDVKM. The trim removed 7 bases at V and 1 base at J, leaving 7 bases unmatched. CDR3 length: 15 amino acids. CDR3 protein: CASNVGGPSYNEQFF. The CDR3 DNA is TGTGCCAGCAATGTGGGAGGGCCGTCCTACAATGAGCAGTTCTTC.

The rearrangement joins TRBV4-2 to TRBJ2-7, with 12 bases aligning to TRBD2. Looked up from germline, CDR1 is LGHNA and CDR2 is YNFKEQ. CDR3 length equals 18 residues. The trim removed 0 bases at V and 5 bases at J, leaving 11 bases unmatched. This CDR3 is CASSQDPSGRGLWNEQYF. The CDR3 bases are TGTGCCAGCAGCCAAGACCCTAGCGGGAGGGGACTTTGGAACGAGCAGTACTTC.

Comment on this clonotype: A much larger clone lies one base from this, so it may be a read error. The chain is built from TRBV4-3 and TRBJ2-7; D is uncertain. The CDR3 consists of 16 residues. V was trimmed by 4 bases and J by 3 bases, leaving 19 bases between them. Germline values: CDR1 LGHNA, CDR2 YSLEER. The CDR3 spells CASSRDFPATDYEQYF. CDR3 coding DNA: TGCGCCAGCAGCCGAGATTTTCCGGCTACCGACTACGAGCAGTACTTC.

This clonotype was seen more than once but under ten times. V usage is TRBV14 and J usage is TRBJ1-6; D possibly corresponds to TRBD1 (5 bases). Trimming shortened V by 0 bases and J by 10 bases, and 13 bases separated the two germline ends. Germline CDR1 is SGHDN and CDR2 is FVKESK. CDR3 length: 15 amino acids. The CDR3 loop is CASSQDGARESPLHF. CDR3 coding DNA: TGTGCCAGCAGCCAAGATGGGGCCCGCGAGTCACCCCTCCACTTT. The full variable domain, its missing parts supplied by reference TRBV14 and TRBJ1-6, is EAGVTQFPSHSVIEKGQTVTLRCDPISGHDNLYWYRRVMGKEIKFLLHFVKESKQDESGMPNNRFLAERTGGTYSTLKVQPAELEDSGVYFCASSQDGARESPLHFGNGTRLTVT.